This T cell receptor (beta chain) stems from a study of monozygotic twins with inflammatory bowel disease. Study findings and constraints: IBD patients shared fewer clonotypes with others than healthy twins, especially with disease activity. Different T cell subtypes could not be distinguished.

The CDR3 is made up of 17 amino acids. Germline V CDR1 and CDR2: SGHRS, YFSETQ. Notes on this clonotype: Its specificity is unknown.

The TCR libraries each used total RNA (approximately 4,000 ng per library). In eight separate reactions per sample, cDNA was generated. TCRdb reprocessed the 5' RACE reads and stores each CDR3 protein as one record, lacking DNA. This repertoire includes about 140,000 distinct CDR3 sequences. The V gene is TRBV5-1, the J gene TRBJ2-7; the TCRdb D gene call, TRBD2, has no DNA to confirm it. This clonotype originated in a human donor with ulcerative colitis or Crohn's disease, or a healthy co-twin of an affected twin (not recorded which). The sequencing input was blood. The CDR3 here is CASSLIAGGHGSYEQYF.